The clone carrying this TCR beta chain was detected only a few times. Its antigen is unidentified. TCRdb called the 5' RACE reads again in MiXCR, with one record for every CDR3 protein. The top ten hold 9.5% to 15% of the sample, which has 130,000 or so distinct CDR3 sequences, around 7% seen once. The record originates from a study of CD8 T cells in ankylosing spondylitis. Notes on the study in general: Previous work reported some of these motif variants in the synovial fluid and blood of reactive arthritis.

The material sequenced was blood, either unsorted or a sorted T cell fraction (not recorded which). The TCR originated in a male donor with ankylosing spondylitis or in good health (not recorded which).

The DNA of the CDR3 is TGCGCCAGCAGCTTCCGACAGGACACCGGGGAGCTGTTTTTT. It specifies CASSFRQDTGELFF. The J gene is TRBJ2-2, the V gene TRBV5-1, with D possibly being TRBD1 (6 bases). The germline CDR1 and CDR2 sequences are SGHRS and YFSETQ. V gave up 2 bases and J gave up 3 bases, with 8 bases separating them. The CDR3 runs to 14 residues.